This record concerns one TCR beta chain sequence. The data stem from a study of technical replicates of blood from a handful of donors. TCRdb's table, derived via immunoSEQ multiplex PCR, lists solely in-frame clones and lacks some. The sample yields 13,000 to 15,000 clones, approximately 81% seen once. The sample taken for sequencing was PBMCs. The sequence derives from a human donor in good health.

The CDR3, as DNA: TGTGCCAGCAGCGTAGGGAATAGCGGTTCTACCGGGGAGCTGTTTTTT. It encodes CASSVGNSGSTGELFF. V usage is TRBV9 and J usage is TRBJ2-2, with TRBD2 as a possible D gene (6 bases). Per germline, CDR1 SGDLS and CDR2 YYNGEE. This CDR3 is built from 16 residues. The V and J ends lost 0 bases and 5 bases respectively, with 14 bases between them.